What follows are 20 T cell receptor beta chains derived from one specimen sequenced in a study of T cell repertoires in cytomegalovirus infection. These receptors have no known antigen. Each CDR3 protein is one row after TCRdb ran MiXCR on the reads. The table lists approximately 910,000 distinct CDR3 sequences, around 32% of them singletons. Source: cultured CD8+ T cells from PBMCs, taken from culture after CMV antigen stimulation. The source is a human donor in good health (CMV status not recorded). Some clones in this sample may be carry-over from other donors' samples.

The CDR3 DNA follows: TGTGCCAGCAGCTTGGCAACAGGGGTTTCCTACGAGCAGTACTTC. It encodes CASSLATGVSYEQYF. The chain recombines TRBV5-6 with TRBJ2-7; 7 bases are shared with TRBD1. The CDR3 is 15 amino acids. Germline CDR1 is SGHDT and CDR2 is YYEEEE. V was pared by 0 bases and J by 1 base, with 4 bases of the junction left unmatched. Based on the CDR3 plus reference TRBV5-6 and TRBJ2-7, the full variable domain is DAGVTQSPTHLIKTRGQQVTLRCSPKSGHDTVSWYQQALGQGPQFIFQYYEEEERQRGNFPDRFSGHQFPNYSSELNVNALLLGDSALYLCASSLATGVSYEQYFGPGTRLTVT.

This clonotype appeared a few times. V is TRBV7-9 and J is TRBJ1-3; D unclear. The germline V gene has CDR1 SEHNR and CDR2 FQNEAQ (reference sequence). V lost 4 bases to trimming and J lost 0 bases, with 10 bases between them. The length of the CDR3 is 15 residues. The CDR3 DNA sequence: TGTGCCAGCAGCTCGACATCGTTCTCTGGAAACACCATATATTTT. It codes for CASSSTSFSGNTIYF.

The CDR3 DNA follows: TGTGCCAGCAGCCAGATCGTCGGGGGCCCTAAGAATGAGCAGTTCTTC. This encodes CASSQIVGGPKNEQFF. This sequence joins TRBV3-1 and TRBJ2-1; D possibly uses TRBD1 or TRBD2 (6 bases each). V was shortened by 3 bases and J by 7 bases, with 19 bases between the two germline ends. This CDR3 is 16 amino acids long. CDR1 and CDR2 (germline): LGHDT, YNNKEL (reference sequence).

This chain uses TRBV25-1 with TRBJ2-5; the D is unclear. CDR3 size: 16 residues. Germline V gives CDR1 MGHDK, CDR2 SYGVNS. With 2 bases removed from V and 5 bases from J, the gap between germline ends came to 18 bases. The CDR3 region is CASSERSYLRGETQYF. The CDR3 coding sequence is TGTGCCAGCAGTGAAAGGAGTTACCTTCGTGGGGAGACCCAGTACTTC. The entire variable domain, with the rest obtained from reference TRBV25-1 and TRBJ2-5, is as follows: EADIYQTPRYLVIGTGKKITLECSQTMGHDKMYWYQQDPGMELHLIHYSYGVNSTEKGDLSSESTVSRIRTEHFPLTLESARPSHTSQYLCASSERSYLRGETQYFGPGTRLLVL.

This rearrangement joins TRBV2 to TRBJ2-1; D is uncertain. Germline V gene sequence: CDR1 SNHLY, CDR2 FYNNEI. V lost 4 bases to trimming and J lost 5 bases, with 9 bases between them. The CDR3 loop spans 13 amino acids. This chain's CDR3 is CASSVGQDNEQFF. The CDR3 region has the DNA TGTGCCAGCAGTGTCGGGCAAGACAATGAGCAGTTCTTC.

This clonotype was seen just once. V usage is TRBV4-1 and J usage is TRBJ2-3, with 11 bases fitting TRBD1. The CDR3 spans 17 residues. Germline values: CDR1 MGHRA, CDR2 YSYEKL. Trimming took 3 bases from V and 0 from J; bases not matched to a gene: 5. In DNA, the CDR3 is TGCGCCAGCAGCCACCCGGGACAGGGGGGGAGCACAGATACGCAGTATTTT. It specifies CASSHPGQGGSTDTQYF.

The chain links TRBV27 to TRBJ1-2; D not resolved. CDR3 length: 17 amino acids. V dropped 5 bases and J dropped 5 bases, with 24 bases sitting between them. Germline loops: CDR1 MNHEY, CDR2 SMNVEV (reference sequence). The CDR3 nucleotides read TGTGCCAGCAGTCCAACATACGAATGGAGGATTAGATATGGCTACACCTTC. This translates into CASSPTYEWRIRYGYTF.

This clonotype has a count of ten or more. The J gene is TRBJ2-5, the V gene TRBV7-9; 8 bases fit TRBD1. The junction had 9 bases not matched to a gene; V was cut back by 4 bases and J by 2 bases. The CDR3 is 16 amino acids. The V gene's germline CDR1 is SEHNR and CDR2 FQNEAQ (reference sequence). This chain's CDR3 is CASSSGQGGKQETQYF. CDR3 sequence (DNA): TGTGCCAGCAGCTCCGGACAGGGAGGAAAACAAGAGACCCAGTACTTC.

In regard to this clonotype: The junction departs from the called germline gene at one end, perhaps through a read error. CDR3 DNA sequence: TGTGCTAGCAGTTCACTACCGGGACAGGGGGCAAAGGCCGGGGAGCTGTTTTTT. It encodes CASSSLPGQGAKAGELFF. The chain is built from TRBV7-6 and TRBJ2-2; 12 bases map to TRBD1. The length of the CDR3 is 18 residues. The germline V gene has CDR1 SGHVS and CDR2 FNYEAQ.

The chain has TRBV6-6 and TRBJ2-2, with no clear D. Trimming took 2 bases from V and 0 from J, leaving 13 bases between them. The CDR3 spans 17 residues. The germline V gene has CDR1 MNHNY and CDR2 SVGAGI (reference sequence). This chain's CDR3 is CASSYRPGPPNTGELFF. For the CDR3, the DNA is TGTGCCAGCAGTTACCGCCCCGGGCCCCCGAACACCGGGGAGCTGTTTTTT.

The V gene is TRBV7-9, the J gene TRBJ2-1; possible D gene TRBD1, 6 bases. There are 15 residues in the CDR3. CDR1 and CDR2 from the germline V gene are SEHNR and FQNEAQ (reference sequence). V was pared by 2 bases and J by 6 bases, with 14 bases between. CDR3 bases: TGTGCCAGCAGCTTAACAGGAACAGGGTCCAATGAGCAGTTCTTC. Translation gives CASSLTGTGSNEQFF.

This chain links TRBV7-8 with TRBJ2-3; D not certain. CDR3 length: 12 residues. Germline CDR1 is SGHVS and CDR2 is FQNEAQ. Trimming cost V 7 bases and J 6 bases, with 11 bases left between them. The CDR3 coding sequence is TGTGCCAGCACCCCTGAGGTGGATACGCAGTATTTT. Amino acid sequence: CASTPEVDTQYF.

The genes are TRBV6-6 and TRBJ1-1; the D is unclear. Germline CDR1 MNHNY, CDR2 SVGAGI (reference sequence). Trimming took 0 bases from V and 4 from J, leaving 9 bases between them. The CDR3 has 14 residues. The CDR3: CASSYSSHSTEAFF. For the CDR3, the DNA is TGTGCCAGCAGTTACTCGAGCCACAGCACTGAAGCTTTCTTT.

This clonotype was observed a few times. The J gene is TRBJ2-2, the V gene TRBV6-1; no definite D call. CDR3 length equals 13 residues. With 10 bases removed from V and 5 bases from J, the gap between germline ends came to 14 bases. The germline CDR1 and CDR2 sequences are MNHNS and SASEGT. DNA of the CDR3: TGTGCCACCCAATTTGAGTGGACCGGGGAGCTGTTTTTT. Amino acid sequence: CATQFEWTGELFF.

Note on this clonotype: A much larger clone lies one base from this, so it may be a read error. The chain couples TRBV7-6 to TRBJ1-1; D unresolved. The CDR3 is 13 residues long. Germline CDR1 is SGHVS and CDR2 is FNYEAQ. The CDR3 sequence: CASILLTNTEAFF. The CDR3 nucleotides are TGTGCCAGCATCTTATTAACGAACACTGAAGCTTTCTTT.

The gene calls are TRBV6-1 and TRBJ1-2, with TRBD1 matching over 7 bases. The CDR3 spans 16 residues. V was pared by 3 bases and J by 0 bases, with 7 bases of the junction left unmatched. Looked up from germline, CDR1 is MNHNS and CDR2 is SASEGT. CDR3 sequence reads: CASSDPQGSANYGYTF. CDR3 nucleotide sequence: TGTGCCAGCAGTGATCCACAGGGGTCGGCTAACTATGGCTACACCTTC.

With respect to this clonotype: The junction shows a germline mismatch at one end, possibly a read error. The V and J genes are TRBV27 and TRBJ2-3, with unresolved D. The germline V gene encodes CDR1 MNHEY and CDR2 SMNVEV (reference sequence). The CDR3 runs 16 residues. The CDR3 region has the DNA TGTGTCAGCAGTTTTCTGAAAGTCGCAAGCACAGATACGCAGTATTTT. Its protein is CVSSFLKVASTDTQYF.

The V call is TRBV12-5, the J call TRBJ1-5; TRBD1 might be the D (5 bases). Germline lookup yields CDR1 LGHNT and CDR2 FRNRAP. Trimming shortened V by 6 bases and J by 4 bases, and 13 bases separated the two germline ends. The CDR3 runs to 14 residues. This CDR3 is CASGHGTVNQPQHF. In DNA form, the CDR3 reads TGTGCTAGTGGCCACGGGACGGTTAATCAGCCCCAGCATTTT.

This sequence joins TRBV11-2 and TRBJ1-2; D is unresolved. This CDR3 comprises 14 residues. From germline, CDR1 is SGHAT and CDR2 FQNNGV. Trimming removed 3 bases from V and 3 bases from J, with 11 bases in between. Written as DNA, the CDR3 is TGTGCCAGCAGCTTTAGTCCTCTAGACTATGGCTACACCTTC. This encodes CASSFSPLDYGYTF.

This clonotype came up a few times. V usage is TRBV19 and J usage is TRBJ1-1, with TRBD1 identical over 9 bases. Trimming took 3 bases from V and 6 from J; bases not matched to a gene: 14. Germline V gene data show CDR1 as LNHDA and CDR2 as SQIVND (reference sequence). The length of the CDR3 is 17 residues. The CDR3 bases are TGTGCCAGTAGTATGGGGACAGGGTCGTCGTTTCTTGCTGAAGCTTTCTTT. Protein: CASSMGTGSSFLAEAFF.